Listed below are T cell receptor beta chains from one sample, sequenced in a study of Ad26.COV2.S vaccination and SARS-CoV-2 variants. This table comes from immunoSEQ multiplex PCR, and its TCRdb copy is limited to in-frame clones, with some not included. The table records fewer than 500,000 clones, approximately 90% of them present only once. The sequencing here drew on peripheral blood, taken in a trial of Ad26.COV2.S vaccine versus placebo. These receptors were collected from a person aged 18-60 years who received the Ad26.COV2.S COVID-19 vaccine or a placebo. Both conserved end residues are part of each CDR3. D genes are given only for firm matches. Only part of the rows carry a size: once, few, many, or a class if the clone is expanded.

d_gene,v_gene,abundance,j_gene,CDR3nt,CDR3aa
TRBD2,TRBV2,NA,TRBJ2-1,TGTGCCAGCAGACCGGGACTAGCGACCAATGAGCAGTTCTTC,CASRPGLATNEQFF
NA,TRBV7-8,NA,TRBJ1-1,TGTGCCAGCAGCTTAACGGGGGTGGGGAGGACTGAAGCTTTCTTT,CASSLTGVGRTEAFF
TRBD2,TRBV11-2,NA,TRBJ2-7,TGTGCCAGCAGCTCGGGACTAAGATACGAGCAGTACTTC,CASSSGLRYEQYF
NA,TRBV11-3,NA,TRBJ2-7,TGTGCCAGCAGTGCAGGCGCGGGGAGCTCCTACGAGCAGTACTTC,CASSAGAGSSYEQYF
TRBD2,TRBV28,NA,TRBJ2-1,TGTGCCAGCAGTTCCGTAGCGGGAGCCTCCTACAATGAGCAGTTCTTC,CASSSVAGASYNEQFF
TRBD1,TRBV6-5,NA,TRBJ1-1,TGTGCCAGCAGCCGGGACAGGGGTGTGAACACTGAAGCTTTCTTT,CASSRDRGVNTEAFF
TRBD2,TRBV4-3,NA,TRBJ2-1,TGCGCCAGCAGCCAAGAATGGTCTAGCGGGAGAAATGAGCAGTTCTTC,CASSQEWSSGRNEQFF
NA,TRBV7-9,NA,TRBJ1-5,TGTGCCAGCAGCTTATCAGGGCCCGGTCAGCCCCAGCATTTT,CASSLSGPGQPQHF
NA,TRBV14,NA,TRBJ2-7,TGTGCCAGCAGCCAAGACAGGGCCCTATTTGAGGACGAGCAGTACTTC,CASSQDRALFEDEQYF
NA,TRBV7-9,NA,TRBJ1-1,TGTGCCAGCAGCCCCGCCTCGGTGGGCCTGAACACTGAAGCTTTCTTT,CASSPASVGLNTEAFF
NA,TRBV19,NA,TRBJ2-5,TGTGCCAGTAGTAGCGGGGAGTCTGGGGAGACCCAGTACTTC,CASSSGESGETQYF
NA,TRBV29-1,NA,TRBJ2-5,TGCAGCGTTGAAGATCTAGGAGGGGGGCAAGAGACCCAGTACTTC,CSVEDLGGGQETQYF
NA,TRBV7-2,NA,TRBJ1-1,TGTGCCAGCAGCTTAGGGGACGGAAGATACACTGAAGCTTTCTTT,CASSLGDGRYTEAFF
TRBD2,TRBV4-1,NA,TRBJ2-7,TGCGCCAGCAGCCCTCTAGCGGGGGAGGCCTACGAGCAGTACTTC,CASSPLAGEAYEQYF
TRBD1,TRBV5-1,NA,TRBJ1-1,TGCGCCAGCAGCATTTACAGGGGGGGCACTGAAGCTTTCTTT,CASSIYRGGTEAFF
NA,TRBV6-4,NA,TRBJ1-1,TGTGCCAGCAGTGTCGACGGGGAAGGAACTGAAGCTTTCTTT,CASSVDGEGTEAFF
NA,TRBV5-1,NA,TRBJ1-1,TGCGCCAGCAGCTTGGGGGGGATACGGAGCACTGAAGCTTTCTTT,CASSLGGIRSTEAFF
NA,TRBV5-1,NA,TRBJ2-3,TGCGCCAGCAGCTTGGTTGGTCGTGTCACAGATACGCAGTATTTT,CASSLVGRVTDTQYF
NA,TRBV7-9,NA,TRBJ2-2,TGTGCCAGCAGAGGGATTCTGGCATCAGCGAACACCGGGGAGCTGTTTTTT,CASRGILASANTGELFF
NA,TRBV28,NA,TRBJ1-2,TGTGCCAGCAGGAGGGGGGGGAACTATGGCTACACCTTC,CASRRGGNYGYTF
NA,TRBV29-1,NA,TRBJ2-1,TGCAGCGTTGACCGAAACTCCTACAATGAGCAGTTCTTC,CSVDRNSYNEQFF
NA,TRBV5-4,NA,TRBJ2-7,TGTGCCAGCAGACTCGACCAAAGCTCCTACGAGCAGTACTTC,CASRLDQSSYEQYF
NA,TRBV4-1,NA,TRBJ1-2,TGCGCCAGCATACCGGGACCCAGTGTCGATCTGTATGGCTACACCTTC,CASIPGPSVDLYGYTF
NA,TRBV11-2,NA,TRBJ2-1,TGTGCCAGCAGCTTAGATGCGGGACCCACCAATGAGCAGTTCTTC,CASSLDAGPTNEQFF
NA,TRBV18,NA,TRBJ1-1,TGTGCCAGCTCACCAGGGTTCGGGACTGAAGCTTTCTTT,CASSPGFGTEAFF
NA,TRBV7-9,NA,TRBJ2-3,TGTGCCAGCAGCTTAGGTCGGGTCGGCACAGATACGCAGTATTTT,CASSLGRVGTDTQYF
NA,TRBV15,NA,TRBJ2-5,TGTGCCACCAGCAGACCTGGACACTCCCAAGAGACCCAGTACTTC,CATSRPGHSQETQYF
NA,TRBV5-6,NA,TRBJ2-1,TGTGCCAGCAGCACCCTCCATGCACGGGAAGGTGAGCAGTTCTTC,CASSTLHAREGEQFF
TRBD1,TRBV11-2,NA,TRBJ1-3,TGTGCCAGCAGCTCCAGGGGGGGGCAGACCTCTGGAAACACCATATATTTT,CASSSRGGQTSGNTIYF
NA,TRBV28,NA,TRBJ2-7,TGTGCCAGCAGGGGCTCCCCCGGGGCGGGCTACGAGCAGTACTTC,CASRGSPGAGYEQYF
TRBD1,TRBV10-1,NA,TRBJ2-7,TGCGCCAGCAGCCCCGGACAGGGGCCGTACGAGCAGTACTTC,CASSPGQGPYEQYF
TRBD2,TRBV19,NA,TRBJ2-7,TGTGCCAGTAGTATGGACGGGGGAGGGCCGATCGAGCAGTACTTC,CASSMDGGGPIEQYF
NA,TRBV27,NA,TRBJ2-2,TGTGCCAGCAGTGTAGGAGTATTTACCGGGGAGCTGTTTTTT,CASSVGVFTGELFF
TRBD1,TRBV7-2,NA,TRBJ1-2,TGTGCCAGCAGAGGACAGGCAAGCTATGGCTACACCTTC,CASRGQASYGYTF
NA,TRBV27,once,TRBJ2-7,TGTGCCAGCACCCCGGGGAGTGGCCTGGGGGAGCAGTACTTC,CASTPGSGLGEQYF
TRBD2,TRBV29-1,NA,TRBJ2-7,TGCAGCGTCGCAAAAGGACTAGCCGACTACGAGCAGTACTTC,CSVAKGLADYEQYF
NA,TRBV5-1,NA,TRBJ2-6,TGCGCCAGCAGCCCACGGGTGGGAGAAAACGACGTCCTGACTTTC,CASSPRVGENDVLTF
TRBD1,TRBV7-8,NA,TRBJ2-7,TGTGCCAGCAGCCCGACTTGGGGACAGGGTTACGAGCAGTACTTC,CASSPTWGQGYEQYF
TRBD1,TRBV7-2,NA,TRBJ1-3,TGTGCCAGCAGCTTAACAGGGGTAAGTCGAGGAAACACCATATATTTT,CASSLTGVSRGNTIYF
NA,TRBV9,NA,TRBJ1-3,TGTGCCAGCAGCGCCCGAGGGGTCCGGGGGGACGGAAACACCATATATTTT,CASSARGVRGDGNTIYF
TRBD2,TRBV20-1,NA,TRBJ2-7,TGCAGTGCTAGTGCCGGGACTAATTCCTACGAGCAGTACTTC,CSASAGTNSYEQYF
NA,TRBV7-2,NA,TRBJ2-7,TGTGCCAGCAGCCTTGGAATCCAAGGGGACGAGCAGTACTTC,CASSLGIQGDEQYF
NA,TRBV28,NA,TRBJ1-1,TGTGCCAGCAGCCCGGCGGGGACGCGGACTGAAGCTTTCTTT,CASSPAGTRTEAFF
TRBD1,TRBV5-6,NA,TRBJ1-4,TGTGCCAGCAGCTTGAAGGGACAGGCAACTAATGAAAAACTGTTTTTT,CASSLKGQATNEKLFF
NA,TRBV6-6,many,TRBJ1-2,TGTGCCAGCAGCTACCAGGGGAATGGCTACACCTTC,CASSYQGNGYTF
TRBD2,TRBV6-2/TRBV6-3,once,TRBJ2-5,TGTGCCAGCAGTTACTCGACTAGCGGGAGTCAGACCCAGTACTTC,CASSYSTSGSQTQYF
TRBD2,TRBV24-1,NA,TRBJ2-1,TGTGCCACCAGTGATCCTAGCGGGACCTCCTACAATGAGCAGTTCTTC,CATSDPSGTSYNEQFF